These 32 T cell receptor beta chains originate from one sample sequenced in a study of memory CD4+ T cells and cytomegalovirus serostatus. Using immunoSEQ multiplex PCR, the repertoire was profiled, and TCRdb retains in-frame clones only, with some absent. The data hold 38,000 or so clones, with 75% to 85% observed a single time. Single viable CD3+CD4+CD8-CD45RO+ cells were sorted as the memory CD4+ T cells. Sample: memory CD4+ T cells from blood. The receptors were sampled from an adult in good health and CMV-seronegative.

This chain connects TRBV12-5 to TRBJ2-5; 7 nucleotides line up with TRBD2. After removal of 5 bases from V and 9 bases from J, the junction contained 9 bases not matched to a gene. CDR1 and CDR2 from the germline V gene are LGHNT and FRNRAP. The CDR3 is 13 amino acids. The CDR3 DNA reads TGTGCTAGTGGTGATAGCGGACGGGGGGCCCAGTACTTC. Its translation: CASGDSGRGAQYF. Supplemented by reference TRBV12-5 and TRBJ2-5, the full variable domain reads DARVTQTPRHKVTEMGQEVTMRCQPILGHNTVFWYRQTMMQGLELLAYFRNRAPLDDSGMPKDRFSAEMPDATLATLKIQPSEPRDSAVYFCASGDSGRGAQYFGPGTRLLVL.

The chain carries TRBV5-6 and TRBJ1-2; no clear D. The CDR3 runs to 15 residues. Germline loops: CDR1 SGHDT, CDR2 YYEEEE. V lost 5 bases and J lost 3, with 17 bases in between. CDR3 nucleotide sequence: TGTGCCAGCAGGTTGCGGGGAGCTTTGGACTATGGCTACACCTTC. Translation gives CASRLRGALDYGYTF.

This rearrangement joins TRBV7-9 to TRBJ1-1, with D uncertain. Trimming shortened V by 3 bases and J by 2 bases, and 7 bases separated the two germline ends. The CDR3 length is 13 residues. Germline lookup yields CDR1 SEHNR and CDR2 FQNEAQ (reference sequence). The DNA for the CDR3 is TGTGCCAGCAGCTTGCTTCAAAACACTGAAGCTTTCTTT. It yields the protein CASSLLQNTEAFF.

The chain recombines TRBV20-1 with TRBJ2-1; the D is unclear. The germline CDR1 and CDR2 sequences are DFQATT and SNEGSKA (reference sequence). Trimming shortened V by 5 bases and J by 8 bases, and 10 bases separated the two germline ends. The CDR3 has 11 residues. DNA for the CDR3: TGCAGTGCTGCTACAGAGGATGAGCAGTTCTTC. It encodes CSAATEDEQFF.

CDR3 nucleotides: TGTGCAAGTCGCTTAGAGTGGGTACCGGGACAGCGGGACACTGAAGCTTTCTTT. It is translated as CASRLEWVPGQRDTEAFF. The V and J genes are TRBV12-2 and TRBJ1-1; the D call TRBD1 from the table was never checked on the DNA. TRBV12-2 is reported as a pseudogene. The CDR3 spans 18 residues.

This rearrangement joins TRBV2 to TRBJ1-2; no reliable D call. The CDR3 totals 16 residues. Trimming shortened V by 5 bases and J by 4 bases, and 20 bases separated the two germline ends. CDR1 and CDR2 from the germline V gene are SNHLY and FYNNEI. The DNA for the CDR3 is TGTGCCAGCAGTTCTACCCGATCAACAGACTTCTATGGCTACACCTTC. The encoded protein is CASSSTRSTDFYGYTF. Full variable domain (outside the CDR3, taken from reference TRBV2 and TRBJ1-2): EPEVTQTPSHQVTQMGQEVILRCVPISNHLYFYWYRQILGQKVEFLVSFYNNEISEKSEIFDDQFSVERPDGSNFTLKIRSTKLEDSAMYFCASSSTRSTDFYGYTFGSGTRLTVV.

The J gene is TRBJ1-3, the V gene TRBV7-3; no firm D call. The V end was cut by 1 base, the J end by 2 bases, with 3 bases between. This CDR3 spans 13 amino acids. CDR1 is SGHTA and CDR2 is FQGTGA in the germline V gene. This CDR3 reads CASSLNTGNTIYF. In nucleotides, the CDR3 is TGTGCCAGCAGCTTAAATACTGGAAACACCATATATTTT.

J is TRBJ2-2 and V is TRBV6-5; D remains unclear. The ends were cut back, 0 bases at V and 4 bases at J, with 6 bases in the middle. The germline V gene has CDR1 MNHEY and CDR2 SVGAGI. This CDR3 is built from 14 residues. This CDR3 reads CASSYSKLTGELFF. CDR3 bases: TGTGCCAGCAGTTACTCGAAACTCACCGGGGAGCTGTTTTTT.

The chain combines TRBV11-2 with TRBJ1-2; D is perhaps TRBD1 (5 bases). Trimming cost V 4 bases and J 5 bases, with 17 bases left between them. The CDR3 loop spans 15 amino acids. CDR1 and CDR2 (germline): SGHAT, FQNNGV. The CDR3 here is CASSSVRDERYGYTF. CDR3 sequence (DNA): TGTGCCAGCAGCTCTGTCAGGGACGAGCGTTATGGCTACACCTTC.

The chain links TRBV4-1 to TRBJ2-1; perhaps D is TRBD1 or TRBD2 (5 bases each). Trimming removed 10 bases from V and 6 bases from J, with 10 bases in between. This CDR3 spans 11 amino acids. Germline CDR1 is MGHRA and CDR2 is YSYEKL. For the CDR3, the DNA is TGCGCCACCGGGACCCTCAATGAGCAGTTCTTC. It translates to CATGTLNEQFF.

This clone was found a few times. The rearrangement uses TRBV30 and TRBJ1-3; D not certain. Germline V gene data show CDR1 as GTSNPN and CDR2 as SVGIG (reference sequence). This CDR3 has 12 residues. The chain's CDR3 is CGGQSSGNTIYF. Written as DNA, the CDR3 is TGTGGTGGGCAGTCCTCTGGAAACACCATATATTTT.

CDR3 in amino acids: CASGNRWADTEAFF. The DNA of the CDR3 is TGTGCCAGCGGGAACAGGTGGGCGGACACTGAAGCTTTCTTT. V is TRBV6-5 and J is TRBJ1-1, with D perhaps matching TRBD1 (5 bases). V was trimmed by 8 bases and J by 3 bases, leaving 16 bases between them. Germline V CDR1 and CDR2: MNHEY, SVGAGI. The length of the CDR3 is 14 residues.

The chain uses TRBV7-2 and TRBJ2-5; D gene unclear. The J call is doubtful: the DNA matches TRBJ2-7 better. The CDR3 extends over 14 amino acids. Germline V gene sequence: CDR1 SGHTA, CDR2 FQGNSA. The CDR3 loop is CASSPDLTSYEQYF. In DNA form, the CDR3 reads TGTGCCAGCAGCCCTGACCTCACCTCCTACGAGCAGTACTTC.

V usage is TRBV27 and J usage is TRBJ2-2, with D hard to call. The CDR3 has 15 amino acids. With 4 bases removed from V and 2 bases from J, the gap between germline ends came to 11 bases. Germline V gives CDR1 MNHEY, CDR2 SMNVEV (reference sequence). The CDR3 protein is CASSSWTDNTGELFF. The CDR3, as DNA: TGTGCCAGCAGTTCTTGGACGGATAACACCGGGGAGCTGTTTTTT.

This sequence joins TRBV5-8 and TRBJ2-5; the D is unclear. V lost 0 bases to trimming and J lost 3 bases, with 12 bases between them. Germline CDR1 reads SGHTS; CDR2 reads YDEGEE. This CDR3 spans 15 amino acids. CDR3: CASSLVTFGEETQYF. CDR3 DNA sequence: TGTGCCAGCAGCTTGGTTACTTTCGGAGAAGAGACCCAGTACTTC.

This clone was detected once. J is TRBJ1-4 and V is TRBV6-6; D call uncertain. The CDR3 totals 14 residues. Germline V gene lookup returns CDR1 MNHNY and CDR2 SVGAGI (reference sequence). V was pared by 6 bases and J by 3 bases, with 11 bases between. The DNA of the CDR3 is TGTGCCAGCAGCTATATTGGCCCTAATGAAAAACTGTTTTTT. Translation gives CASSYIGPNEKLFF.

The chain has TRBV6-6 and TRBJ1-2; the D is unclear. Germline V CDR1 and CDR2: MNHNY, SVGAGI (reference sequence). V lost 7 bases, J lost 8 bases, and 11 bases lay in between. CDR3 size: 11 residues. The DNA for the CDR3 is TGTGCCAGCATGACTCAGTTCGGCTACACCTTC. The encoded protein is CASMTQFGYTF.

This rearrangement joins TRBV2 to TRBJ2-2; 9 positions match TRBD1. Germline V lookup: CDR1 SNHLY, CDR2 FYNNEI. The CDR3 spans 16 residues. V was clipped by 7 bases and J by 4 bases; unmatched bases: 10. CDR3 protein: CASTKGDRGATGELFF. CDR3 sequence (DNA): TGTGCCAGCACAAAGGGAGACAGGGGGGCCACCGGGGAGCTGTTTTTT.

V and J are TRBV30 and TRBJ2-3; TRBD1 might be the D (5 bases). The CDR3 sequence is 11 residues long. The germline V gene encodes CDR1 GTSNPN and CDR2 SVGIG (reference sequence). Trimming pared 1 base from V and 7 bases from J, leaving 6 bases between. The chain's CDR3 is CAWSGQNTQYF. DNA for the CDR3: TGTGCCTGGAGTGGACAGAATACGCAGTATTTT.

This clone was seen once. The chain employs TRBV2 and TRBJ2-3; 11 positions agree with TRBD2. Germline lookup yields CDR1 SNHLY and CDR2 FYNNEI. J gave up 4 bases and V 4 bases, and 4 bases lay outside the gene matches. CDR3 length: 15 amino acids. CDR3 sequence: CASSVIAGGADTQYF. The CDR3 region has the DNA TGTGCCAGCAGTGTAATAGCGGGGGGGGCAGATACGCAGTATTTT.

This sequence joins TRBV6-4 and TRBJ2-7; 9 positions agree with TRBD2. Looked up from germline, CDR1 is MRHNA and CDR2 is SNTAGT. The CDR3 is made up of 19 amino acids. The J segment lost 7 bases and the V segment lost 8 bases, leaving 27 bases of the junction unmatched. The CDR3 region is CASRRPRSSGGKNRREQYF. DNA for the CDR3: TGTGCCAGCCGAAGGCCTCGGAGTAGCGGGGGAAAAAACCGGCGGGAGCAGTACTTC.

V is TRBV29-1 and J is TRBJ2-7, with 8 bases identical to TRBD1. CDR1 is SQVTM and CDR2 is ANQGSEA in the germline V gene. V was clipped by 7 bases and J by 5 bases; unmatched bases: 4. This CDR3 is 11 amino acids long. The CDR3 spells CSGGQVNEQYF. The DNA of the CDR3 is TGCAGCGGGGGACAGGTGAACGAGCAGTACTTC.

This clone was observed a few times. The V and J genes are TRBV4-1 and TRBJ2-7; 9 nucleotides match TRBD1. Losses at the gene ends were 1 base for V and 7 bases for J; bases not matched to a gene: 11. Germline CDR1 MGHRA, CDR2 YSYEKL. The CDR3 sequence is 16 residues long. The CDR3 loop reads CASSQALGRQGGEQYF. The CDR3 DNA reads as TGCGCCAGCAGCCAAGCGCTCGGGCGACAGGGGGGGGAGCAGTACTTC.

The V and J genes are TRBV2 and TRBJ2-5; D is unclear. The CDR3 contains 12 residues. Trimming took 10 bases from V and 4 from J, leaving 13 bases between them. Germline lookup yields CDR1 SNHLY and CDR2 FYNNEI. CDR3 nucleotides: TGTGCCACCCGCAACCGTTTAGAGACCCAGTACTTC. Translating it yields CATRNRLETQYF.

The chain joins TRBV5-1 to TRBJ2-7; no firm D call. The CDR3 length is 13 residues. Germline V gives CDR1 SGHRS, CDR2 YFSETQ. The ends were cut back, 0 bases at V and 5 bases at J, with 9 bases in the middle. The CDR3 protein is CASSLGSTHEQYF. The CDR3 DNA follows: TGCGCCAGCAGCTTGGGGTCGACTCACGAGCAGTACTTC. Full variable domain (remainder filled in from reference TRBV5-1 and TRBJ2-7): KAGVTQTPRYLIKTRGQQVTLSCSPISGHRSVSWYQQTPGQGLQFLFEYFSETQRNKGNFPGRFSGRQFSNSRSEMNVSTLELGDSALYLCASSLGSTHEQYFGPGTRLTVT.

This sequence joins TRBV30 and TRBJ2-2; 12 bases line up with TRBD2. Trimming took 3 bases from V and 7 from J; bases not matched to a gene: 6. The CDR3 length is 15 residues. From germline, CDR1 is GTSNPN and CDR2 SVGIG (reference sequence). CDR3 region: CAWSGLAGMSGELFF. CDR3 DNA sequence: TGTGCCTGGAGCGGACTAGCGGGGATGAGCGGGGAGCTGTTTTTT. The full variable domain, rest sourced from reference TRBV30 and TRBJ2-2, is SQTIHQWPATLVQPVGSPLSLECTVEGTSNPNLYWYRQAAGRGLQLLFYSVGIGQISSEVPQNLSASRPQDRQFILSSKKLLLSDSGFYLCAWSGLAGMSGELFFGEGSRLTVL.

The V and J genes are TRBV15 and TRBJ2-1; 10 nucleotides agree with TRBD1. The V gene's germline CDR1 is LNHNV and CDR2 YYDKDF (reference sequence). The length of the CDR3 is 14 residues. The V gene end was trimmed by 0 bases and the J gene end by 16 bases; junction bases not matched to a gene: 9. The DNA of the CDR3 is TGTGCCACCAGCAGAGATAAAATTGGGACAGGGGACTTCTTC. Its translation: CATSRDKIGTGDFF.

The rearrangement links TRBV9 to TRBJ1-2; D is ambiguous. CDR1 and CDR2 (germline): SGDLS, YYNGEE. The V end was cut by 0 bases, the J end by 0 bases, with 9 bases between. This CDR3 region has 15 residues. CDR3 in amino acids: CASSVGATANYGYTF. The CDR3 coding sequence is TGTGCCAGCAGCGTAGGTGCCACCGCTAACTATGGCTACACCTTC.

This rearrangement joins TRBV29-1 to TRBJ2-1, with 10 bases fitting TRBD2. Germline loops: CDR1 SQVTM, CDR2 ANQGSEA. The length of the CDR3 is 12 residues. V lost 6 bases, J lost 4 bases, and 0 bases stayed unmatched. Written as DNA, the CDR3 is TGCAGCGTGACTAGCGGGTACAATGAGCAGTTCTTC. It codes for CSVTSGYNEQFF.

This clone was counted a single time. The rearrangement uses TRBV10-3 and TRBJ2-2, with TRBD2 matching over 9 bases. The junction had 4 bases not matched to a gene; V was cut back by 4 bases and J by 4 bases. The CDR3 is 15 residues long. The V gene's germline CDR1 is ENHRY and CDR2 SYGVKD. This chain's CDR3 is CAISASGAPTGELFF. CDR3 DNA sequence: TGTGCCATCAGTGCTAGCGGGGCGCCCACCGGGGAGCTGTTTTTT.

CDR3 sequence reads: CASSLTGDDYGYTF. DNA of the CDR3: TGTGCCAGCAGCTTGACGGGTGATGACTATGGCTACACCTTC. The V call is TRBV5-4, the J call TRBJ1-2, with D unclear. With 1 base removed from V and 3 bases from J, the gap between germline ends came to 10 bases. The germline CDR1 and CDR2 sequences are SGHNT and YYREEE (reference sequence). The CDR3 runs to 14 residues.

The chain combines TRBV6-1 with TRBJ2-2; 9 nucleotides align to TRBD2. Germline loops: CDR1 MNHNS, CDR2 SASEGT. This CDR3 has 15 residues. V dropped 4 bases and J dropped 6; count of bases not matched to a gene: 6. The CDR3 loop is CASSAGLAGPGELFF. CDR3 coding DNA: TGTGCCAGCAGTGCAGGGCTAGCGGGGCCCGGGGAGCTGTTTTTT.